A single sample gave rise to the 30 T cell receptor beta chains below, sequenced in a study of shared clonotypes between healthy human individuals. In the naive CD8 group, cells lacked CD45RO and were positively selected for CCR7, so terminally differentiated effector memory CD45RA+ cells were left out. Only in-frame clones appear in the TCRdb table, and some are missing; sequencing was by immunoSEQ multiplex PCR. Of over 800,000 clones in the sample, 80% to 95% are singletons; the top ten hold around 24%. Sequencing was performed on naive CD8+ T cells sorted from blood. These receptors originate from a man aged 25 to 40 in good health.

CDR3 region: CASSLLGRPSYEQYF. The CDR3, as DNA: TGTGCCAGCAGCTTGCTGGGACGACCCTCCTACGAGCAGTACTTC. The rearrangement links TRBV7-9 to TRBJ2-7, with D perhaps being TRBD1 or TRBD2 (5 bases each). V shed 3 bases and J shed 0 bases, with 12 bases lying between them. The CDR3 runs 15 residues. Germline CDR1 reads SEHNR; CDR2 reads FQNEAQ (reference sequence).

The chain is built from TRBV7-6 and TRBJ2-7; TRBD1 might be the D (5 bases). This CDR3 is built from 14 residues. The germline V gene has CDR1 SGHVS and CDR2 FNYEAQ. Trimming took off 4 bases at V and 0 bases at J, with 10 bases between the two ends. The CDR3 region has the DNA TGTGCCAGCAGCTCCACAGGTCGCTCCTACGAGCAGTACTTC. Amino acids: CASSSTGRSYEQYF.

J is TRBJ2-1 and V is TRBV27; D is possibly TRBD2 (6 bases). Germline CDR1 and CDR2: MNHEY and SMNVEV (reference sequence). V was pared by 0 bases and J by 4 bases, with 13 bases between. The length of the CDR3 is 16 residues. CDR3 nucleotides: TGTGCCAGCAGTTTATCCAGCGGGTTGGTATACAATGAGCAGTTCTTC. The encoded protein is CASSLSSGLVYNEQFF.

This clone occurred once. This chain uses TRBV30 with TRBJ2-7; D may be TRBD1 (5 bases). The germline V gene encodes CDR1 GTSNPN and CDR2 SVGIG (reference sequence). The CDR3 is 14 amino acids. The V end lost 0 bases, the J end lost 3 bases, and 12 bases lay between the germline ends. CDR3 DNA: TGTGCCTGGAGTGTATCCGCAGGGAACTACGAGCAGTACTTC. This translates into CAWSVSAGNYEQYF.

The chain employs TRBV6-5 and TRBJ1-1; 7 bases line up with TRBD1. Germline V gives CDR1 MNHEY, CDR2 SVGAGI. The CDR3 length is 15 residues. J gave up 4 bases and V 0 bases, and 5 bases lay outside the gene matches. The CDR3: CASSYSYRGTTEAFF. The CDR3 DNA follows: TGTGCCAGCAGTTACTCGTACAGGGGAACCACTGAAGCTTTCTTT.

This chain's CDR3 is CASSLGADRDDEQFF. CDR3 DNA: TGTGCCAGCAGCTTGGGGGCGGACAGGGACGATGAGCAGTTCTTC. The J gene is TRBJ2-1, the V gene TRBV5-4; TRBD1 matches at 8 bases. V shed 0 bases, J shed 8 bases, and the junction held 7 bases outside the gene matches. The CDR3 sequence is 15 residues long. Germline CDR1 is SGHNT and CDR2 is YYREEE (reference sequence).

The V call is TRBV7-9, the J call TRBJ1-3, with D hard to call. The ends were cut back, 5 bases at V and 2 bases at J, with 7 bases in the middle. Germline V gene sequence: CDR1 SEHNR, CDR2 FQNEAQ (reference sequence). The CDR3 is 13 residues long. DNA for the CDR3: TGTGCCAGCAGCGCGGACCCTGGAAACACCATATATTTT. Translating gives CASSADPGNTIYF.

Note on this clone: The identical CDR3 is also encoded by other nucleotide sequences in the sample. The J gene is TRBJ1-5, the V gene TRBV7-9; D not resolved. Germline-derived CDR1 and CDR2 are SEHNR and FQNEAQ (reference sequence). The CDR3 has 13 amino acids. The V end was cut by 1 base, the J end by 6 bases, with 7 bases between. CDR3 sequence: CASSLGGSQPQHF. The CDR3 DNA sequence: TGTGCCAGCAGCTTAGGGGGTTCTCAGCCCCAGCATTTT.

The gene calls are TRBV7-9 and TRBJ2-7; 11 bases line up with TRBD1. This CDR3 comprises 15 residues. J was trimmed by 5 bases and V by 6 bases; bases with no gene match: 9. Per germline, CDR1 SEHNR and CDR2 FQNEAQ (reference sequence). The CDR3 sequence: CASRGHGQGAHEQYF. For the CDR3, the DNA is TGTGCCAGCAGGGGGCACGGACAGGGGGCGCACGAGCAGTACTTC.

This chain links TRBV5-5 with TRBJ2-5, with D possibly TRBD1 on 6 matching bases. Germline-derived CDR1 and CDR2 are SGHKS and YYEKEE (reference sequence). CDR3 length equals 14 residues. V was trimmed by 0 bases and J by 3 bases, leaving 9 bases between them. CDR3 bases: TGTGCCAGCAGCTTGGAGGCAGGGGAAGAGACCCAGTACTTC. This encodes CASSLEAGEETQYF.

The V call is TRBV7-9, the J call TRBJ2-7; TRBD2 aligns across 11 bases. CDR1 is SEHNR and CDR2 is FQNEAQ in the germline V gene (reference sequence). The junction had 19 bases not matched to a gene; V was cut back by 5 bases and J by 4 bases. This CDR3 comprises 19 residues. CDR3 sequence: CASSPPGLAGGRNWYEQYF. The CDR3 bases are TGTGCCAGCAGCCCGCCCGGCCTAGCGGGAGGAAGAAACTGGTACGAGCAGTACTTC.

The rearrangement joins TRBV11-2 to TRBJ2-1; 10 bases agree with TRBD2. The CDR3 totals 16 residues. Unmatched junction bases numbered 6, after V lost 4 bases and J lost 3 bases. In germline, CDR1 is SGHAT, CDR2 FQNNGV. The CDR3 sequence: CASSYTAGGVYNEQFF. The CDR3 DNA reads TGTGCCAGCAGCTATACAGCGGGAGGGGTCTACAATGAGCAGTTCTTC.

The chain has TRBV7-9 and TRBJ2-3, with 8 bases lining up with TRBD2. Germline assignment: CDR1 SEHNR and CDR2 FQNEAQ (reference sequence). The CDR3 totals 18 residues. V lost 2 bases to trimming and J lost 2 bases; unmatched junction nucleotides: 12. The CDR3, as DNA: TGTGCCAGCAGCTTATTAGACGGGAGGGCCGAGTTCACAGATACGCAGTATTTT. Its protein product is CASSLLDGRAEFTDTQYF.

The chain joins TRBV27 to TRBJ1-1; 8 bases fit TRBD1. The CDR3 sequence is 16 residues long. Germline V gives CDR1 MNHEY, CDR2 SMNVEV (reference sequence). The V segment lost 6 bases and the J segment 3 bases; nucleotides outside the gene matches: 12. The CDR3 nucleotides are TGTGCCAGCAGCTTTTGGAGAACAGGGGGTTACACTGAAGCTTTCTTT. This sequence encodes CASSFWRTGGYTEAFF.

The V and J genes are TRBV6-5 and TRBJ2-2; tentative D call: TRBD2 (5 bases). CDR1 MNHEY and CDR2 SVGAGI come from the germline V gene. V dropped 0 bases and J dropped 6 bases, with 11 bases sitting between them. The CDR3 spans 15 residues. The CDR3 DNA reads as TGTGCCAGCAGTTACTCGAGAGGGAATCCCGGGGAGCTGTTTTTT. It specifies CASSYSRGNPGELFF.

V gene TRBV6-1 combines with J gene TRBJ2-7, with TRBD1 as a possible D gene (6 bases). Trimming removed 1 base from V and 4 bases from J, with 17 bases in between. This CDR3 has 16 amino acids. Germline V gene lookup returns CDR1 MNHNS and CDR2 SASEGT. The CDR3 reads CASSEGVKGEGYEQYF. The DNA for the CDR3 is TGTGCCAGCAGTGAAGGGGTTAAGGGGGAAGGGTACGAGCAGTACTTC.

The V call is TRBV29-1, the J call TRBJ1-2, with D hard to call. This CDR3 has 11 residues. CDR1 and CDR2 from the germline V gene are SQVTM and ANQGSEA. Trimming removed 1 base at V and 13 bases at J, with 13 bases between. The CDR3 region is CSVEGGLLSTF. The CDR3 region has the DNA TGCAGCGTTGAAGGTGGGCTCTTGAGCACCTTC.

The genes are TRBV2 and TRBJ1-5, with a weak D call TRBD1 (5 bases). In germline, CDR1 is SNHLY, CDR2 FYNNEI. V lost 8 bases and J lost 5, with 19 bases in between. The CDR3 has 15 residues. The CDR3 DNA reads TGTGCCAGCTCTCCTCAGGGAGGGGAGGATCAGCCCCAGCATTTT. Amino acid sequence: CASSPQGGEDQPQHF.

The chain carries TRBV5-5 and TRBJ2-1; TRBD2 aligns across 8 bases. The CDR3 is 14 residues long. Germline CDR1 and CDR2: SGHKS and YYEKEE (reference sequence). Unmatched junction bases numbered 6, after V lost 3 bases and J lost 7 bases. The CDR3 DNA reads as TGTGCCAGCAGCTCTCTCACGGGGGGGAATGAGCAGTTCTTC. Amino acids: CASSSLTGGNEQFF.

This clone showed up just once. The chain uses TRBV25-1 and TRBJ2-1; D unresolved. The V end was cut by 3 bases, the J end by 7 bases, with 7 bases between. Germline values: CDR1 MGHDK, CDR2 SYGVNS. The CDR3 is 12 residues long. Here the CDR3 DNA reads TGTGCCAGCAGTGATTTGCGGAATGAGCAGTTCTTC. Translating it yields CASSDLRNEQFF.

The V gene is TRBV28, the J gene TRBJ1-1; possible D gene TRBD1, 5 bases. This CDR3 is built from 15 residues. Germline V CDR1 and CDR2: MDHEN, SYDVKM. Trimming removed 1 base at V and 5 bases at J, with 14 bases between. In DNA, the CDR3 is TGTGCCAGCAGTTTATCTGGCAGGGAATGGACTGAAGCTTTCTTT. Translating it yields CASSLSGREWTEAFF.

V gene TRBV2 combines with J gene TRBJ2-1, with D maybe TRBD2 (6 bases). Germline CDR1 and CDR2: SNHLY and FYNNEI. V lost 8 bases, J lost 0 bases, and 17 bases lay in between. This CDR3 has 16 residues. The CDR3 coding sequence is TGTGCCAGCCTAACCCGGGACTGGAGCTCCTACAATGAGCAGTTCTTC. Protein product: CASLTRDWSSYNEQFF.

This clone was picked up one time. The chain employs TRBV27 and TRBJ2-3; 8 nucleotides align to TRBD1. Germline trimming cut 5 bases from V and 6 bases from J; bases unmatched to any gene: 7. This CDR3 has 14 residues. Germline CDR1 MNHEY, CDR2 SMNVEV (reference sequence). The DNA of the CDR3 is TGTGCCAGCAGTACAGGGGGGTTGGGTGATACGCAGTATTTT. Protein: CASSTGGLGDTQYF.

V gene TRBV25-1 combines with J gene TRBJ1-3, with D hard to call. Germline CDR1 reads MGHDK; CDR2 reads SYGVNS. Between the trimmed V and J ends, which lost 3 bases and 16 bases, there was a span of 16 bases. The CDR3 is 12 residues long. The CDR3 nucleotides are TGTGCCAGCAGTGATTCTCCGTTACTGAAGTATTTT. The encoded protein is CASSDSPLLKYF. Based on the CDR3 plus reference TRBV25-1 and TRBJ1-3, the full variable domain is EADIYQTPRYLVIGTGKKITLECSQTMGHDKMYWYQQDPGMELHLIHYSYGVNSTEKGDLSSESTVSRIRTEHFPLTLESARPSHTSQYLCASSDSPLLKYFGEGSWLTVV.

This rearrangement joins TRBV27 to TRBJ1-2; D is perhaps TRBD1 (6 bases). The germline V and J ends were trimmed by 10 bases and 5 bases, with 20 bases remaining between them. This CDR3 spans 14 amino acids. Germline CDR1 MNHEY, CDR2 SMNVEV (reference sequence). The CDR3 spells CATKGTPEGYGYTF. CDR3 coding DNA: TGTGCCACAAAGGGGACACCCGAAGGGTATGGCTACACCTTC.

The rearrangement uses TRBV28 and TRBJ2-1; D is perhaps TRBD2 (6 bases). CDR3 length: 16 residues. Germline V gene data show CDR1 as MDHEN and CDR2 as SYDVKM. V dropped 6 bases and J dropped 8 bases, with 23 bases sitting between them. The DNA of the CDR3 is TGTGCCAGCAGCATCCTTACCGGGACCTCGGGGGATGAGCAGTTCTTC. Its protein is CASSILTGTSGDEQFF.

V usage is TRBV28 and J usage is TRBJ1-5, with no clear D. Trimming took off 4 bases at V and 5 bases at J, with 18 bases between the two ends. The CDR3 totals 16 residues. CDR1 and CDR2 from the germline V gene are MDHEN and SYDVKM. CDR3 amino acids: CASSSPGPLPHQPQHF. CDR3 nucleotides: TGTGCCAGCAGTTCACCCGGCCCGCTCCCTCATCAGCCCCAGCATTTT.

The chain carries TRBV7-8 and TRBJ2-1; 9 nucleotides agree with TRBD2. V lost 4 bases and J lost 7; bases outside the gene matches: 17. Looked up from germline, CDR1 is SGHVS and CDR2 is FQNEAQ. The CDR3 consists of 18 residues. CDR3 loop: CASSSYPGGSGRENEQFF. The CDR3 DNA reads as TGTGCCAGCAGCTCCTACCCCGGTGGTAGCGGGAGAGAAAATGAGCAGTTCTTC.

This clone showed up just once. The chain carries TRBV28 and TRBJ2-1, with 10 positions matching TRBD1. There are 18 residues in the CDR3. The junction had 18 bases not matched to a gene; V was cut back by 6 bases and J by 7 bases. CDR1 and CDR2 from the germline V gene are MDHEN and SYDVKM. CDR3 sequence reads: CASSLTGTGQGEINEQFF. CDR3 bases: TGTGCCAGCAGCCTGACGGGGACAGGACAGGGGGAAATAAATGAGCAGTTCTTC.

In the case of this clone: The same CDR3 also results from other DNA sequences found in this sample. The gene calls are TRBV30 and TRBJ2-7; a possible D gene is TRBD2 (5 bases). The germline gives CDR1 GTSNPN, CDR2 SVGIG (reference sequence). CDR3 length equals 12 residues. Trimming took off 0 bases at V and 5 bases at J, with 8 bases between the two ends. CDR3 DNA sequence: TGTGCCTGGAGTGTACGGGGTGACGAGCAGTACTTC. This codes for CAWSVRGDEQYF.